The 32 T cell receptor beta chains below come from one sample, sequenced in a study of blood T cell repertoires in COVID-19. Sequencing was performed with immunoSEQ multiplex PCR; in TCRdb, only in-frame clones are kept and a portion is missing. The table includes 180,000 or so clones, approximately 86% detected once. The sequenced sample was peripheral blood. The source is a man in his sixties with acute or convalescent COVID-19.

The V call is TRBV30, the J call TRBJ1-1; D is unresolved. CDR3 length equals 13 residues. In germline, CDR1 is GTSNPN, CDR2 SVGIG (reference sequence). The V end lost 2 bases, the J end lost 2 bases, and 9 bases lay between the germline ends. CDR3 loop: CAWSRGRNTEAFF. Written as DNA, the CDR3 is TGTGCCTGGAGTCGAGGCAGAAACACTGAAGCTTTCTTT.

The rearrangement uses TRBV9 and TRBJ2-2, with TRBD2 matching 10 bases. Trimming at V came to 3 bases and at J to 5 bases, leaving 7 bases not matched to a gene. The length of the CDR3 is 16 residues. The V gene's germline CDR1 is SGDLS and CDR2 YYNGEE. CDR3 protein: CASSATSGWGTGELFF. The CDR3 coding sequence is TGTGCCAGCAGCGCGACTAGCGGGTGGGGGACCGGGGAGCTGTTTTTT.

The chain combines TRBV7-2 with TRBJ2-7; D is perhaps TRBD1 (5 bases). The CDR3 contains 13 residues. V lost 1 base and J 6 bases, leaving 10 bases between the germline ends. CDR1 and CDR2 (germline): SGHTA, FQGNSA. The CDR3 loop is CASSLGGRSEQYF. The CDR3 DNA reads TGTGCCAGCAGCTTAGGGGGCCGTAGCGAGCAGTACTTC. The full variable domain, rest sourced from reference TRBV7-2 and TRBJ2-7, is GAGVSQSPSNKVTEKGKDVELRCDPISGHTALYWYRQSLGQGLEFLIYFQGNSAPDKSGLPSDRFSAERTGGSVSTLTIQRTQQEDSAVYLCASSLGGRSEQYFGPGTRLTVT.

This clone was observed a handful of times. J is TRBJ1-6 and V is TRBV7-3, with TRBD1 matching 8 bases. J gave up 9 bases and V 1 base, and 5 bases lay outside the gene matches. The CDR3 runs 15 residues. Germline-derived CDR1 and CDR2 are SGHTA and FQGTGA. The DNA for the CDR3 is TGTGCCAGCAGCTTAATAGGCAGGGGGCTTTCACCCCTCCACTTT. It yields the protein CASSLIGRGLSPLHF.

The chain has TRBV28 and TRBJ1-5; 7 bases are shared with TRBD1. The germline V gene encodes CDR1 MDHEN and CDR2 SYDVKM. The CDR3 consists of 16 residues. Trimming took 6 bases from V and 2 from J; bases not matched to a gene: 10. For the CDR3, the DNA is TGTGCCAGCAGGCCACCCGGACAGGTTGGCAATCAGCCCCAGCATTTT. This gives the protein CASRPPGQVGNQPQHF.

The J gene is TRBJ2-1, the V gene TRBV5-1; D is uncertain. Germline V CDR1 and CDR2: SGHRS, YFSETQ. CDR3 length: 16 residues. Trimming took off 4 bases at V and 6 bases at J, with 20 bases between the two ends. CDR3 region: CASSTHYTASGNEQFF. In nucleotides, the CDR3 is TGCGCCAGCAGCACCCACTATACGGCCTCTGGCAATGAGCAGTTCTTC.

This rearrangement joins TRBV10-3 to TRBJ2-1, with TRBD2 as a possible D gene (6 bases). V gave up 0 bases and J gave up 8 bases, with 14 bases separating them. The V gene's germline CDR1 is ENHRY and CDR2 SYGVKD. CDR3 length: 15 residues. CDR3 DNA sequence: TGTGCCATCAGTGAGTCGTCTAGCGCGGAAGATGAGCAGTTCTTC. Its translation: CAISESSSAEDEQFF.

V is TRBV10-3 and J is TRBJ1-5; D gene uncertain. Trimming took 2 bases from V and 0 from J, leaving 5 bases between them. CDR3 size: 14 residues. Germline lookup yields CDR1 ENHRY and CDR2 SYGVKD. For the CDR3, the DNA is TGTGCCATCAGTGAGGGAGGTAGCAATCAGCCCCAGCATTTT. This translates into CAISEGGSNQPQHF.

This clone was counted a few times. This rearrangement joins TRBV29-1 to TRBJ1-4, with 8 bases fitting TRBD1. Per the germline V gene, CDR1 is SQVTM and CDR2 is ANQGSEA. V lost 6 bases, J lost 7 bases, and 7 bases stayed unmatched. The CDR3 sequence is 13 residues long. The CDR3 loop is CSVQQGASEKLFF. The CDR3 DNA is TGCAGCGTCCAGCAGGGGGCCTCTGAAAAACTGTTTTTT.

This chain uses TRBV18 with TRBJ1-1, with D possibly being TRBD1 (6 bases). This CDR3 has 14 amino acids. CDR1 and CDR2 (germline): KGHSH, LQKENI. V lost 6 bases and J lost 0, with 11 bases in between. This CDR3 reads CASSPGQLNTEAFF. The DNA of the CDR3 is TGTGCCAGCTCCCCCGGACAGTTGAACACTGAAGCTTTCTTT.

V and J are TRBV27 and TRBJ1-6; tentative D call: TRBD1 (5 bases). The CDR3 consists of 16 residues. Deletions cut 7 bases from V and 8 bases from J, with 21 bases between. Germline V lookup: CDR1 MNHEY, CDR2 SMNVEV (reference sequence). DNA of the CDR3: TGTGCCAGCACCACAGTCAACAGGCCCACACATTCACCCCTCCACTTT. It codes for CASTTVNRPTHSPLHF.

CDR3 bases: TGTGCCAGCAGCTACAGGGGGGGTGTCTACGAGCAGTACTTC. It translates to CASSYRGGVYEQYF. The chain uses TRBV7-2 and TRBJ2-7; possibly TRBD1 for D (8 bases). V was trimmed by 4 bases and J by 3 bases, leaving 13 bases between them. Looked up from germline, CDR1 is SGHTA and CDR2 is FQGNSA. The CDR3 loop spans 14 amino acids.

CDR3 region: CASSLAGVPNTGELFF. The CDR3 DNA follows: TGCGCCAGCAGCTTAGCGGGAGTTCCGAACACCGGGGAGCTGTTTTTT. The J gene is TRBJ2-2, the V gene TRBV5-1; 8 nucleotides align to TRBD2. The CDR3 loop spans 16 amino acids. V shed 2 bases, J shed 0 bases, and the junction held 3 bases outside the gene matches. Germline V gene sequence: CDR1 SGHRS, CDR2 YFSETQ.

Only one count was recorded for this clone. The chain uses TRBV25-1 and TRBJ1-6; 10 nucleotides agree with TRBD1. The trim removed 6 bases at V and 10 bases at J, leaving 15 bases unmatched. Germline CDR1 and CDR2: MGHDK and SYGVNS. The CDR3 covers 17 residues. The CDR3: CASSPRGGTGVGSPLHF. DNA for the CDR3: TGTGCCAGCAGCCCCCGCGGAGGGACAGGGGTGGGATCACCCCTCCACTTT.

This clone was counted once. The V gene is TRBV21-1, the J gene TRBJ2-5; the table names TRBD2, a call not compared with the DNA. TRBV21-1 is labeled a pseudogene. The length of the CDR3 is 17 residues. The CDR3 nucleotides read TGTGCCAGCAGCCCACTCGAACCGGTGGGGGGGCAAGAGACCCAGTACTTC. It translates to CASSPLEPVGGQETQYF.

The gene calls are TRBV19 and TRBJ1-2, with D possibly being TRBD1 (5 bases). This CDR3 region has 14 residues. CDR1 LNHDA and CDR2 SQIVND come from the germline V gene (reference sequence). The V and J ends lost 5 bases and 3 bases respectively, with 13 bases between them. The CDR3 protein is CASSDLGHDYGYTF. CDR3 coding DNA: TGTGCCAGTAGTGATCTGGGGCACGACTATGGCTACACCTTC.

The genes are TRBV14 and TRBJ2-3; 8 bases map to TRBD1. CDR3 size: 16 residues. Trimming removed 4 bases from V and 4 bases from J; junction bases left unmatched: 10. Germline loops: CDR1 SGHDN, CDR2 FVKESK. The CDR3 region is CASSRTGRGGPDTQYF. The CDR3 DNA reads as TGTGCCAGCAGCCGGACAGGGCGGGGCGGGCCAGATACGCAGTATTTT.

The gene calls are TRBV15 and TRBJ1-4, with 9 positions matching TRBD1. The CDR3 has 14 residues. The ends lost 3 bases at V and 6 bases at J; junction bases unmatched: 2. Germline V gene sequence: CDR1 LNHNV, CDR2 YYDKDF (reference sequence). The CDR3 loop is CATSRGQGDEKLFF. The CDR3 region has the DNA TGTGCCACCAGCAGGGGACAGGGAGATGAAAAACTGTTTTTT.

The chain joins TRBV2 to TRBJ2-7; tentatively, D is TRBD2 (6 bases). Germline V gene data show CDR1 as SNHLY and CDR2 as FYNNEI. Trimming stripped 5 bases from V and 9 bases from J, with 14 bases between. This CDR3 has 12 amino acids. In nucleotides, the CDR3 is TGTGCCAGCAGTAGGAGGGAGGCGGTGCAGTACTTC. Translated: CASSRREAVQYF.

The rearrangement joins TRBV27 to TRBJ1-5; maybe TRBD1 (5 bases). Trimming removed 5 bases from V and 5 bases from J, with 16 bases in between. Germline V gene lookup returns CDR1 MNHEY and CDR2 SMNVEV (reference sequence). This CDR3 has 15 amino acids. CDR3 sequence reads: CASSPLSGGHQPQHF. CDR3 nucleotide sequence: TGTGCCAGCAGTCCCCTCTCGGGGGGACATCAGCCCCAGCATTTT.

The chain recombines TRBV10-2 with TRBJ2-1, with TRBD1 identical over 9 bases. Germline loops: CDR1 WSHSY, CDR2 SAAADI. With V trimmed by 6 bases and J by 13 bases, 13 bases remained unmatched. The CDR3 is 14 residues long. The CDR3 region is CASRAGQGPFPQFF. For the CDR3, the DNA is TGCGCCAGCAGGGCGGGACAGGGCCCTTTCCCACAGTTCTTC.

This chain connects TRBV30 to TRBJ1-5, with a weak D call TRBD1 (6 bases). V was clipped by 5 bases and J by 1 base, with 6 bases between them. Germline V gene lookup returns CDR1 GTSNPN and CDR2 SVGIG (reference sequence). This CDR3 comprises 12 residues. The CDR3 DNA sequence: TGTGCCTGGGGACAGAGCAATCAGCCCCAGCATTTT. Its protein product is CAWGQSNQPQHF.

The chain recombines TRBV28 with TRBJ1-2; no clear D. V was shortened by 6 bases and J by 4 bases, with 12 bases between the two germline ends. This CDR3 has 13 amino acids. The germline V gene encodes CDR1 MDHEN and CDR2 SYDVKM. The CDR3 DNA is TGTGCCAGCAGACTTCAACCCTTCTATGGCTACACCTTC. It translates to CASRLQPFYGYTF.

The chain has TRBV30 and TRBJ1-5; TRBD1 agrees at 7 bases. The CDR3 spans 14 residues. Unmatched junction bases numbered 7, after V lost 2 bases and J lost 6 bases. In germline, CDR1 is GTSNPN, CDR2 SVGIG (reference sequence). The CDR3 loop reads CAWSISTGSQPQHF. In nucleotides, the CDR3 is TGTGCCTGGAGTATATCGACAGGGTCTCAGCCCCAGCATTTT.

The chain uses TRBV3-1 (or the pseudogene TRBV3-2) and TRBJ1-4, with 7 bases identical to TRBD1. Germline V CDR1 and CDR2: LGHDT, YNNKEL (reference sequence). Trimming took 7 bases from V and 8 from J; bases not matched to a gene: 7. The CDR3 is 13 residues long. The CDR3 region is CASTQGGTEKLFF. The DNA of the CDR3 is TGTGCCAGCACCCAGGGGGGAACGGAAAAACTGTTTTTT.

The V gene is TRBV29-1, the J gene TRBJ2-3, with 8 bases aligning to TRBD1. CDR1 and CDR2 (germline): SQVTM, ANQGSEA. The CDR3 is 15 amino acids. After removal of 6 bases from V and 2 bases from J, the junction contained 10 bases not matched to a gene. CDR3 sequence: CSVAVDRGITDTQYF. The CDR3 bases are TGCAGCGTGGCGGTCGACAGGGGTATCACAGATACGCAGTATTTT.

V and J are TRBV9 and TRBJ2-6; 11 nucleotides match TRBD1. V dropped 4 bases and J dropped 0; count of bases not matched to a gene: 3. CDR1 and CDR2 (germline): SGDLS, YYNGEE. CDR3 length: 17 residues. In DNA, the CDR3 is TGTGCCAGCAGCCAGGGACAGGGGGGCTCTGGGGCCAACGTCCTGACTTTC. Protein sequence: CASSQGQGGSGANVLTF.

This clone has just one count. The rearrangement uses TRBV6-5 and TRBJ1-1; TRBD1 matches at 7 bases. CDR3 length: 13 residues. CDR1 and CDR2 from the germline V gene are MNHEY and SVGAGI. The V segment lost 6 bases and the J segment 4 bases; nucleotides outside the gene matches: 5. CDR3 amino acids: CASRLQGSTEAFF. The CDR3 DNA follows: TGTGCCAGCAGGTTACAGGGGAGCACTGAAGCTTTCTTT.

The rearrangement links TRBV27 to TRBJ1-5; D gene unclear. Between the trimmed V and J ends, which lost 2 bases and 7 bases, there was a span of 15 bases. Germline lookup yields CDR1 MNHEY and CDR2 SMNVEV (reference sequence). The CDR3 covers 15 residues. This CDR3 is CASSLGSGFRQPQHF. In DNA, the CDR3 is TGTGCCAGCAGTTTAGGCTCGGGGTTTAGGCAGCCCCAGCATTTT.

V is TRBV28 and J is TRBJ2-5; 7 nucleotides agree with TRBD1. With 0 bases clipped from V and 1 base from J, the junction kept 26 bases outside the gene matches. In germline, CDR1 is MDHEN, CDR2 SYDVKM. The CDR3 runs 23 residues. The CDR3 protein is CASSLWRDSSSPGTRAFQETQYF. The CDR3 DNA sequence: TGTGCCAGCAGTTTATGGAGGGACAGCTCAAGTCCCGGGACCCGGGCGTTCCAAGAGACCCAGTACTTC. The whole variable domain, filled in from reference TRBV28 and TRBJ2-5, reads DVKVTQSSRYLVKRTGEKVFLECVQDMDHENMFWYRQDPGLGLRLIYFSYDVKMKEKGDIPEGYSVSREKKERFSLILESASTNQTSMYLCASSLWRDSSSPGTRAFQETQYFGPGTRLLVL.

The V gene is TRBV5-1, the J gene TRBJ2-7; 7 bases fit TRBD1. This CDR3 has 17 residues. The germline V gene encodes CDR1 SGHRS and CDR2 YFSETQ. Unmatched junction bases numbered 12, after V lost 2 bases and J lost 1 base. The CDR3 reads CASSLGRTGTASYEQYF. CDR3 nucleotides: TGCGCCAGCAGCTTAGGGCGTACCGGGACAGCGTCCTACGAGCAGTACTTC.

A few counts support this clone. The chain joins TRBV7-6 to TRBJ2-2; D unclear. CDR3 length: 12 amino acids. CDR1 and CDR2 (germline): SGHVS, FNYEAQ. Deletions cut 6 bases from V and 1 base from J, with 3 bases between. CDR3 region: CASSRNTGELFF. The DNA of the CDR3 is TGTGCCAGCAGTAGGAACACCGGGGAGCTGTTTTTT.